This is a list of T cell receptor beta chains from one sample in a study of CD8 T cells in ankylosing spondylitis. TCRdb analysed the 5' RACE reads with MiXCR anew, one entry per CDR3 protein. The profile shows over 700,000 distinct CDR3 sequences, around 20% of them singletons. Input material: blood, either unsorted or a sorted T cell fraction (not recorded which). The receptors derive from a male donor with ankylosing spondylitis. The CDR3 runs from the conserved cysteine through the conserved F or W. D genes are given only for firm matches. Rows may omit the clone size; those that give it use once, few, many or a size class.

D	V	J	size	DNA	CDR3
TRBD2	TRBV7-9	TRBJ2-1	-	TGTGCCAGCAGCCCCGGAGGAGCGGGGGCCCATAGGTATGAGCAGTTCTTC	CASSPGGAGAHRYEQFF
TRBD2	TRBV12-3/TRBV12-4	TRBJ2-3	-	TGTGCCAGCAGTTTGAATGCGGGGGGGACTAGCACAGATACGCAGTATTTT	CASSLNAGGTSTDTQYF
-	TRBV6-1	TRBJ2-2	few	TGTGCCAGCAGGTCAGGGAGAGTAGCCCGGCCCGGGGAGCTGTTTTTT	CASRSGRVARPGELFF
-	TRBV7-2	TRBJ2-5	few	TGTGCCAGCAGCTTAAGGCAGGAGGGAGAGACCCAGTACTTC	CASSLRQEGETQYF
TRBD1	TRBV7-9	TRBJ1-2	few	TGTGCCACCACTAGGGGGGGGACAGGGAGACTCGAAGACTACACCTTC	CATTRGGTGRLEDYTF
-	TRBV6-1	TRBJ1-1	few	TGTGCCAGCACCTTAAAATGGGGCACTGAAGCTTTCTTT	CASTLKWGTEAFF
-	TRBV9	TRBJ2-1	few	TGTGCCAGCAGCACCGGGACTCGTCCCGAGCAGTTCTTC	CASSTGTRPEQFF
-	TRBV24-1	TRBJ2-1	-	TGTGCCACCAGTGACATCGAGGAGAGCTCCTACAATGAGCAGTTCTTC	CATSDIEESSYNEQFF
TRBD2	TRBV20-1	TRBJ2-7	-	TGCAGTGCTCGTACTAGCGGGAGAACACCCTACGAGCAGTACTTC	CSARTSGRTPYEQYF
-	TRBV20-1	TRBJ2-1	few	TGCAGTGCCCAGGGAAACTCCTACAATGAGCAGTTCTTC	CSAQGNSYNEQFF
-	TRBV12-3/TRBV12-4	TRBJ2-3	-	TGTGCCAGCAGTCCCGGGCGGTTACAGGGCGGCACAGATACGCAGTATTTT	CASSPGRLQGGTDTQYF
-	TRBV3-1	TRBJ2-7	few	TGTGCCAGCAGCCAAGATGAGGGGGGTTGTTCCGAGCAGTACTTC	CASSQDEGGCSEQYF
-	TRBV27	TRBJ2-3	few	TGTGCCAGCTCCGCCGGGACCACCATTAGCACAGATACGCAGTATTTT	CASSAGTTISTDTQYF
-	TRBV20-1	TRBJ1-2	-	TGCAGTGCTACCTGGGGGCCAGGGGCCTATGGCTACACCTTC	CSATWGPGAYGYTF
-	TRBV5-1	TRBJ2-3	many	TGCGCCAGCAGCCCAACGGGCGGGACAGATACGCAGTATTTT	CASSPTGGTDTQYF
-	TRBV21-1	TRBJ2-3	-	TGTGCCAGCAGTCCGGGCCCTACCTTTGGCACAGATACGCAGTATTTT	CASSPGPTFGTDTQYF
TRBD2	TRBV10-3	TRBJ2-5	few	TGTGCCATCAGTGAGAGGAGCGGGAGGGGACCGGGGGAGACCCAGTACTTC	CAISERSGRGPGETQYF
-	TRBV7-2	TRBJ2-1	many	TGTGCCAGCGGGCATGGCGGTACCCGCCTCAATGAGCAGTTCTTC	CASGHGGTRLNEQFF
-	TRBV12-3/TRBV12-4	TRBJ2-5	-	TGTGCCAGCAGTCCCAGTGGGGGGGCTCAAGAGACCCAGTACTTC	CASSPSGGAQETQYF
-	TRBV4-3	TRBJ1-1	few	TGCGCCAGCAGCCAAGATTATTCAGGCCGGGCTGAAGCTTTCTTT	CASSQDYSGRAEAFF
-	TRBV4-1	TRBJ1-3	-	TGCGCCAGCAGCCCGGACGGATACTCTGGAAACACCATATATTTT	CASSPDGYSGNTIYF
TRBD2	TRBV7-2	TRBJ2-1	few	TGTGCCAGCAGCTTAGTTAGCGGGACGGGGTACAATGAGCAGTTCTTC	CASSLVSGTGYNEQFF
-	TRBV2	TRBJ2-7	-	TGTGCCAGCAGTGACGGGCAGGTGCGTGAGCAGTACTTC	CASSDGQVREQYF
-	TRBV6-2/TRBV6-3	TRBJ2-2	-	TGTGCCAGCAGTTACAGCCCGGGGGTAGAAGCGAACACCGGGGAGCTGTTTTTT	CASSYSPGVEANTGELFF
-	TRBV2	TRBJ2-6	few	TGTGCCAGCACTAAGACGGGTATCTCTGGGGCCAACGTCCTGACTTTC	CASTKTGISGANVLTF
-	TRBV5-1	TRBJ1-1	-	TGCGCCAGCATAAGTCGGACTGAAGCTTTCTTT	CASISRTEAFF
-	TRBV28	TRBJ2-2	-	TGTGCCAGCAGTTCCTACACGCCCGACACCGGGGAGCTGTTTTTT	CASSSYTPDTGELFF
-	TRBV3-1	TRBJ2-5	few	TGTGCCAGCAGCCAAGAGGTAGAATGGGAGACCCAGTACTTC	CASSQEVEWETQYF
-	TRBV15	TRBJ1-2	many	TGTGCCACCAGCAGAGGGAGGGGAAGGGACTATGGCTACACCTTC	CATSRGRGRDYGYTF
TRBD2	TRBV12-3/TRBV12-4	TRBJ2-5	-	TGTGCCAGCAGTGGGCGGGAGAGCCAAGAGACCCAGTACTTC	CASSGRESQETQYF
-	TRBV7-8	TRBJ2-7	few	TGTGCCAGCAGCTTTTTTCTGGGCGAGCAGTACTTC	CASSFFLGEQYF
TRBD1	TRBV12-3/TRBV12-4	TRBJ1-4	many	TGTGCCAGCAGTTTGGGGACAGGAAAAACCGAAAAACTGTTTTTT	CASSLGTGKTEKLFF
TRBD2	TRBV5-1	TRBJ2-1	few	TGCGCCAGCAGCGGGGGACTAGCGGGATATGAGCAGTTCTTC	CASSGGLAGYEQFF
-	TRBV3-1	TRBJ2-1	few	TGTGCCAGCAGCCAAGAAAGTGCCGACTACAATGAGCAGTTCTTC	CASSQESADYNEQFF
TRBD2	TRBV18	TRBJ2-7	-	TGTGCCAGCTCCGGGGGAGGGGACCCCCAAATAGAGTGGGTCTACGAGCAGTACTTC	CASSGGGDPQIEWVYEQYF
-	TRBV4-1	TRBJ2-7	-	TGCGCCAGCAGCCAGGCCGAACAGGGCGCCTACGAGCAGTACTTC	CASSQAEQGAYEQYF
-	TRBV3-1	TRBJ2-5	-	TGTGCCAGCAGCCACGTGACCCAGTACTTC	CASSHVTQYF
TRBD2	TRBV3-1	TRBJ2-3	-	TGTGCCAGCAGCCGCGGGAGGGCCACAGATACGCAGTATTTT	CASSRGRATDTQYF
TRBD2	TRBV6-2/TRBV6-3	TRBJ2-1	-	TGTGCCAGCAGCCCCCGGACTAGCGGGAGGGCCTACAATGAGCAGTTCTTC	CASSPRTSGRAYNEQFF
-	TRBV20-1	TRBJ1-4	-	TGCAGCAACAGGGACACTAATGAAAAACTGTTTTTT	CSNRDTNEKLFF
TRBD1	TRBV4-1	TRBJ1-4	-	TGCGCCAGCAGCCAAGAGGTTACAGGGGAGCGGGCTAATGAAAAACTGTTTTTT	CASSQEVTGERANEKLFF
-	TRBV6-5	TRBJ1-1	few	TGTGCCAGCAATTTAGGGTCAATGACGAACACTGAAGCTTTCTTT	CASNLGSMTNTEAFF
TRBD2	TRBV5-6	TRBJ2-3	-	TGTGCCAGCAGCTTGTCTGCGGGGGGGCGGGATACGCAGTATTTT	CASSLSAGGRDTQYF
TRBD2	TRBV28	TRBJ2-3	few	TGTGCCAGCAGTAACCTAGCGGGGAGCAATGGGGCAGATACGCAGTATTTT	CASSNLAGSNGADTQYF
-	TRBV12-3/TRBV12-4	TRBJ2-7	-	TGTGCCAGCAACCTCGGTCTGGGTTTGGGCGAGCAGTACTTC	CASNLGLGLGEQYF
TRBD2	TRBV29-1	TRBJ2-1	few	TGCAGCGTGGGCTCTAGCGGGTTCATCTCCAATGAGCAGTTCTTC	CSVGSSGFISNEQFF
TRBD1	TRBV12-3/TRBV12-4	TRBJ1-1	-	TGTGCCAGCAGTAAAGGACAGGGTCGAATGAACACTGAAGCTTTCTTT	CASSKGQGRMNTEAFF
TRBD1	TRBV4-1	TRBJ2-7	-	TGCGCCAGCAGCCAAACGGAGGCAGGGGGTTACGAGCAGTACTTC	CASSQTEAGGYEQYF
-	TRBV12-3/TRBV12-4	TRBJ2-5	-	TGTGCCAGCACCCTTAGAGGAGAGACCCAGTACTTC	CASTLRGETQYF
-	TRBV28	TRBJ2-1	-	TGTGCCAGCAGAAGAGATAGGCAGGCACCTCGCGATGAGCAGTTCTTC	CASRRDRQAPRDEQFF
-	TRBV4-1	TRBJ1-1	few	TGCGCCAGCAGCCAAGTGCGGCTGAACACTGAAGCTTTCTTT	CASSQVRLNTEAFF
TRBD2	TRBV10-3	TRBJ2-7	-	TGTGCCATCAGTGATGGGACTAGCGGGGGCGTATACGAGCAGTACTTC	CAISDGTSGGVYEQYF
-	TRBV10-3	TRBJ2-7	-	TGTGCCATCAGCGAAGGGGGTCTCTACGAGCAGTACTTC	CAISEGGLYEQYF
TRBD1	TRBV7-9	TRBJ1-4	-	TGTGCCAGCAGCTTAGACAGGGGGTCTGAAAAACTGTTTTTT	CASSLDRGSEKLFF
TRBD2	TRBV4-1	TRBJ2-1	few	TGCGCCAGCAGCCAAGATGAGGTAGCGGGTGCTTACAATGAGCAGTTCTTC	CASSQDEVAGAYNEQFF